The clone carrying this T cell receptor (beta chain) has a count of ten or more. Its antigen is not known. This sample is part of a study of neurological immune-mediated disorders. The study's findings and limits: Levels of TCR clonal expansion peaked in HTLV-1-associated myelopathy and reached their lowest in multiple sclerosis, under those of healthy controls. No CDR3 amino acid sequences were shared by expanded clones across subjects, suggesting private repertoires in all groups.

Germline assignment: CDR1 SGHTA and CDR2 FQGTGA. The CDR3 covers 13 residues. The V and J ends lost 0 bases and 0 bases respectively, with 0 bases between them. The method for making cDNA was 5'RACE, and it used 10-nucleotide random UMIs. Every sequencing run produced over 170 million TCR-beta sequences, and the sequences from any one run covered 15-18 subjects. MiXCR was run by TCRdb on the 5' RACE reads, yielding one entry per CDR3 protein. The sample has fewer than 35,000 distinct CDR3 sequences, approximately 15% seen once. Sample time point: technical triplicate 3. This receptor was taken from a female donor with HTLV-1-associated myelopathy (HAM/TSP). The V and J genes are TRBV7-3 and TRBJ2-1; D ambiguous. Sequenced input: CD4+ T cells from blood. This chain's CDR3 is CASSLTSYNEQFF. CDR3 DNA sequence: TGTGCCAGCAGCTTAACCTCCTACAATGAGCAGTTCTTC.